These 6 T cell receptor beta chains were sequenced from one sample in a study of regulatory T cells in long-lasting Graves disease. Time point in this sample: newly diagnosed GD, antithyroid drugs for less than 3 months. RNA isolated from PBMCs was used to make the TCR library. Construction of the TCR beta libraries employed iRepertoire HTBI primers in conjunction with Arm-PCR of CDR3 regions. TCRdb re-derived calls from the multiplex PCR reads in MiXCR, one entry per CDR3 protein. The top ten clones hold 20% to 25% of a sample with 370,000 or so distinct CDR3 sequences, around 15% of them seen once. The data also belong to a second study, concerning T cells in Graves' hyperthyroidism and ophthalmopathy.

Here the sequenced sample was peripheral blood mononuclear cells (PBMCs), taken at new diagnosis, from a patient treated with antithyroid drugs. Receptors were obtained from a woman between 18 and 30 years old with Graves disease.

This clonotype was recorded a few times. This rearrangement joins TRBV5-1 to TRBJ2-2; D is uncertain. Germline V CDR1 and CDR2: SGHRS, YFSETQ. This CDR3 is 15 amino acids long. The V end lost 1 base, the J end lost 4 bases, and 11 bases lay between the germline ends. The DNA for the CDR3 is TGCGCCAGCAGCTTGAAGCAGGTTCTCACCGGGGAGCTGTTTTTT. This translates into CASSLKQVLTGELFF.

This clonotype was seen more than once but under ten times. The chain combines TRBV9 with TRBJ2-1; 14 bases match TRBD2. CDR1 and CDR2 (germline): SGDLS, YYNGEE. J was trimmed by 1 base and V by 3 bases; bases with no gene match: 3. The CDR3 spans 17 residues. CDR3 in amino acids: CASSGRLAGGSYNEQFF. CDR3 sequence (DNA): TGTGCCAGCAGCGGAAGACTAGCGGGAGGGTCCTACAATGAGCAGTTCTTC.

This clonotype has at least ten counts. J is TRBJ2-3 and V is TRBV27; no clear D. The CDR3 spans 13 residues. V lost 4 bases and J 1 base, leaving 6 bases between the germline ends. Germline values: CDR1 MNHEY, CDR2 SMNVEV (reference sequence). As DNA, the CDR3 is TGTGCCAGCAGTTCCCTAGGCACAGATACGCAGTATTTT. Translating it yields CASSSLGTDTQYF.

The V gene is TRBV5-1, the J gene TRBJ1-2; possible D gene TRBD1, 6 bases. Trimming took off 4 bases at V and 8 bases at J, with 18 bases between the two ends. This CDR3 spans 14 amino acids. CDR1 and CDR2 (germline): SGHRS, YFSETQ. Here the CDR3 reads CASSDSGHSTGYTF. The CDR3 DNA follows: TGCGCCAGCAGCGATTCGGGACACAGTACCGGCTACACCTTC.

This clonotype was detected only a few times. The J gene is TRBJ2-1, the V gene TRBV29-1; possibly TRBD1 or TRBD2 for D (5 bases each). Germline lookup yields CDR1 SQVTM and CDR2 ANQGSEA. This CDR3 has 15 amino acids. The ends were cut back, 2 bases at V and 5 bases at J, with 16 bases in the middle. CDR3 sequence (DNA): TGCAGCGTTGAACGAGGGGCCGATTCACACAATGAGCAGTTCTTC. Protein sequence: CSVERGADSHNEQFF.

This clonotype was picked up many times. The rearrangement joins TRBV7-8 to TRBJ2-7; D gene unclear. Germline V gene data show CDR1 as SGHVS and CDR2 as FQNEAQ. V was trimmed by 1 base and J by 6 bases, leaving 13 bases between them. The CDR3 runs to 14 residues. DNA for the CDR3: TGTGCCAGCAGCTTAGGGCTAAAAACTCGCGAGCAGTACTTC. Translated, it gives CASSLGLKTREQYF.